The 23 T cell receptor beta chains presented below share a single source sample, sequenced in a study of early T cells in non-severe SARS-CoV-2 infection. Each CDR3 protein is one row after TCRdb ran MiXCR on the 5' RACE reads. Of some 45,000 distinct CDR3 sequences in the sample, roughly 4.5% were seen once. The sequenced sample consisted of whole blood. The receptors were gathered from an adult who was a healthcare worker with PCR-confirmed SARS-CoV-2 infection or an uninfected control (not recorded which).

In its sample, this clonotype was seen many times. The CDR3 loop reads CASSLFEAGNTGELFF. CDR3 in DNA: TGTGCCAGCAGCTTATTTGAGGCAGGGAACACCGGGGAGCTGTTTTTT. The V gene is TRBV11-2, the J gene TRBJ2-2, with unresolved D. The V gene lost 2 bases and the J gene lost 1 base, with 11 bases spanning the gap. The germline CDR1 and CDR2 sequences are SGHAT and FQNNGV. The CDR3 extends over 16 amino acids.

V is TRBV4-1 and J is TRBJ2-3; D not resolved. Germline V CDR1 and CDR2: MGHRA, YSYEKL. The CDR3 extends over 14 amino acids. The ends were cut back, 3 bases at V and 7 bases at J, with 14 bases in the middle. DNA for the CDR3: TGCGCCAGCAGCCAGGTCCCCACAGATCATACGCAGTATTTT. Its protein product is CASSQVPTDHTQYF.

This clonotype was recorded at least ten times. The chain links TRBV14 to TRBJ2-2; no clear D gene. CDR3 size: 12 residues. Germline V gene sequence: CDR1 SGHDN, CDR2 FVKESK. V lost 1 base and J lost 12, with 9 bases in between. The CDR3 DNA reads TGTGCCAGCAGCCAAGTCGGCGGAAAGCTGTTTTTT. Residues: CASSQVGGKLFF.

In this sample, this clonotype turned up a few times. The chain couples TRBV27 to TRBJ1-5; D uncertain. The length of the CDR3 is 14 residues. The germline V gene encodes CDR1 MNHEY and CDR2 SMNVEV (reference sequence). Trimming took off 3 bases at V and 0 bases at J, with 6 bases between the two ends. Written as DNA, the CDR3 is TGTGCCAGCAGTTTTGCCGGTAGCAATCAGCCCCAGCATTTT. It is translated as CASSFAGSNQPQHF.

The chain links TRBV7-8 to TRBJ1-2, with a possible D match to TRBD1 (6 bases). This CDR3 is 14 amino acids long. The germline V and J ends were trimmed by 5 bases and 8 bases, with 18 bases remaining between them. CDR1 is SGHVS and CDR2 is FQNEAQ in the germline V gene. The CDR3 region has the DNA TGTGCCAGCAGCACACCTGGACAGTTCTGGGGCTACACCTTC. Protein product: CASSTPGQFWGYTF. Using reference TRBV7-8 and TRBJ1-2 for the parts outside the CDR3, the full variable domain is GAGVSQSPRYKVAKRGQDVALRCDPISGHVSLFWYQQALGQGPEFLTYFQNEAQLDKSGLPSDRFFAERPEGSVSTLKIQRTQQEDSAVYLCASSTPGQFWGYTFGSGTRLTVV.

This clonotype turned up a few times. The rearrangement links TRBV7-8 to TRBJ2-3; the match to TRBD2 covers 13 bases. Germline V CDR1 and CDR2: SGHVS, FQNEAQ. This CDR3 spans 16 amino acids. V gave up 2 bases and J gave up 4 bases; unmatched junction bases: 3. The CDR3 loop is CASSLPTSGRADTQYF. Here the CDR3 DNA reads TGTGCCAGCAGCTTACCAACTAGCGGGAGGGCAGATACGCAGTATTTT.

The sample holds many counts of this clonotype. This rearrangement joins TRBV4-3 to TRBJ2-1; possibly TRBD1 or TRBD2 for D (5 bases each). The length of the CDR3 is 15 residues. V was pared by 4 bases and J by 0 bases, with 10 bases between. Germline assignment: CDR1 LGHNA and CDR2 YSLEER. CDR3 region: CASSRDGGSYNEQFF. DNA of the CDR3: TGCGCCAGCAGCCGTGATGGGGGCTCCTACAATGAGCAGTTCTTC.

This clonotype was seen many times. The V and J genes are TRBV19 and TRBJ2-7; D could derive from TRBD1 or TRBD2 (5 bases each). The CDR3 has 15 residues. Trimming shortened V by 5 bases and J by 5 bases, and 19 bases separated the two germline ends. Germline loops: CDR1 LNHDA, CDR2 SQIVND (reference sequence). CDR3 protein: CASSEGLVAFDEQYF. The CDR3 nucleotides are TGTGCCAGTAGTGAGGGGTTGGTAGCTTTCGACGAGCAGTACTTC.

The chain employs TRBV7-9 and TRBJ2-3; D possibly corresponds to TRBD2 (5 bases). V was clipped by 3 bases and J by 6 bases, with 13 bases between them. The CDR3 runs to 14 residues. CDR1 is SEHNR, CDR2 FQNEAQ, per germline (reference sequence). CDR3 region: CASSFGGSGDTQYF. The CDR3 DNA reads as TGTGCCAGCAGCTTTGGCGGGTCGGGCGATACGCAGTATTTT. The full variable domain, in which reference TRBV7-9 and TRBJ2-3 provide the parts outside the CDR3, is DTGVSQNPRHKITKRGQNVTFRCDPISEHNRLYWYRQTLGQGPEFLTYFQNEAQLEKSRLLSDRFSAERPKGSFSTLEIQRTEQGDSAMYLCASSFGGSGDTQYFGPGTRLTVL.

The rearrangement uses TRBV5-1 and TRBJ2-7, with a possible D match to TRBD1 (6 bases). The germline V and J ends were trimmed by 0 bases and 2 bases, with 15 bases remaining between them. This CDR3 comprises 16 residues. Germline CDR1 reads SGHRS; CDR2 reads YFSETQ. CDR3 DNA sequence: TGCGCCAGCAGCTTGGAGGGGCGCAGGGACACCTACGAGCAGTACTTC. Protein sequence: CASSLEGRRDTYEQYF.

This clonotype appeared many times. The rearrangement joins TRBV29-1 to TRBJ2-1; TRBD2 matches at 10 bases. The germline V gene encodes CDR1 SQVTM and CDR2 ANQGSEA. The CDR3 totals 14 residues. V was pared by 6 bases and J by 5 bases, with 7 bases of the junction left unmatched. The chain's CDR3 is CSVSGTSAHNEQFF. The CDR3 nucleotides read TGCAGCGTGTCCGGGACTAGCGCCCACAATGAGCAGTTCTTC.

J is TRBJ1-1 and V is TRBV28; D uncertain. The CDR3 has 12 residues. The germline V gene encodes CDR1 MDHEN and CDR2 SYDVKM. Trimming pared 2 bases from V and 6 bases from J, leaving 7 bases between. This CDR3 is CASSLGSAEAFF. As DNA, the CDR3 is TGTGCCAGCAGTTTAGGTAGTGCTGAAGCTTTCTTT.

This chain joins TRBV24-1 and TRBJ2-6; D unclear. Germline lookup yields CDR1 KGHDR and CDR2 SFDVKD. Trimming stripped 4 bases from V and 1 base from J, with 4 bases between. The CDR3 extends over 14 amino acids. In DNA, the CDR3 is TGTGCCACCAGTGAGCATTCTGGGGCCAACGTCCTGACTTTC. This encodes CATSEHSGANVLTF.

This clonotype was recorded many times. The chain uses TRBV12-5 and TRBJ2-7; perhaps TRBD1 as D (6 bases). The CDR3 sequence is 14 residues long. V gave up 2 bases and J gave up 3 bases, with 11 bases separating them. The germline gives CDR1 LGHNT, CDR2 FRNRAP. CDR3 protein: CASGLPGQYYEQYF. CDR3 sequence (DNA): TGTGCTAGTGGTTTGCCCGGACAGTACTACGAGCAGTACTTC.

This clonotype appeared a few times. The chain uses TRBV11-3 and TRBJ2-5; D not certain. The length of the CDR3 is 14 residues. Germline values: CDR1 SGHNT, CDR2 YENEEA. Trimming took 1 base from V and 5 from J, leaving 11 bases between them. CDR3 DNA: TGTGCCAGCAGCTTAGGGGCCGCTTCGGAGACCCAGTACTTC. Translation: CASSLGAASETQYF. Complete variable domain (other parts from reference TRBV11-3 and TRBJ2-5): EAGVVQSPRYKIIEKKQPVAFWCNPISGHNTLYWYLQNLGQGPELLIRYENEEAVDDSQLPKDRFSAERLKGVDSTLKIQPAELGDSAVYLCASSLGAASETQYFGPGTRLLVL.

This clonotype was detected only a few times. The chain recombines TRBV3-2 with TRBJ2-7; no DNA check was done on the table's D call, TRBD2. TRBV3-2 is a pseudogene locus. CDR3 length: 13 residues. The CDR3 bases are TGTGCCAGCAGCGGGACGGGACTGGACGAGCAGTACTTC. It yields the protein CASSGTGLDEQYF.

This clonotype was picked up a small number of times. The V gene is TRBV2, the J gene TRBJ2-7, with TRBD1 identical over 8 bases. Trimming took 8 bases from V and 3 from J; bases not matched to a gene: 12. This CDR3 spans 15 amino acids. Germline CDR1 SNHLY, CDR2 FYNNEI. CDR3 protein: CASATESGGGYEQYF. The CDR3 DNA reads TGTGCCAGCGCCACTGAGTCAGGGGGCGGCTACGAGCAGTACTTC.

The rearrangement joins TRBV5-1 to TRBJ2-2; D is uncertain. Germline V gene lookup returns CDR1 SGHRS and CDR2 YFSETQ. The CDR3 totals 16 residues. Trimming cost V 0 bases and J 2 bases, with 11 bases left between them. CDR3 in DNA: TGCGCCAGCAGCTTGGCGGAAGGCAGAAACACCGGGGAGCTGTTTTTT. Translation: CASSLAEGRNTGELFF.

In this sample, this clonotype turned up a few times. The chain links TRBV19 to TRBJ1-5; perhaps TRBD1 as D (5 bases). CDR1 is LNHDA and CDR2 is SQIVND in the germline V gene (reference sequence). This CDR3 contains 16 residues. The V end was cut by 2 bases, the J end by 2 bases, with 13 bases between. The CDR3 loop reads CASSISSGRGNQPQHF. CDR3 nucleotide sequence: TGTGCCAGTAGTATAAGTTCCGGCAGGGGCAATCAGCCCCAGCATTTT.

The CDR3 loop reads CASSRSERTKNNEQFF. CDR3 DNA: TGTGCCAGCAGCCGTTCCGAGCGGACAAAAAACAATGAGCAGTTCTTC. The genes are TRBV3-1 and TRBJ2-1, with D possibly being TRBD1 or TRBD2 (5 bases each). The CDR3 has 16 residues. The V and J ends lost 4 bases and 5 bases respectively, with 18 bases between them. CDR1 is LGHDT, CDR2 YNNKEL, per germline (reference sequence).

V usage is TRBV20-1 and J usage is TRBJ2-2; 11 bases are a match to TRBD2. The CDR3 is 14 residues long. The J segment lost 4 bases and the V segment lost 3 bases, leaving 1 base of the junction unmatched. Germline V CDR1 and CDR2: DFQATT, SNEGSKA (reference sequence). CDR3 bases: TGCAGTGCTAGTGGACTAGCGGGCACCGGGGAGCTGTTTTTT. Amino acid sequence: CSASGLAGTGELFF.

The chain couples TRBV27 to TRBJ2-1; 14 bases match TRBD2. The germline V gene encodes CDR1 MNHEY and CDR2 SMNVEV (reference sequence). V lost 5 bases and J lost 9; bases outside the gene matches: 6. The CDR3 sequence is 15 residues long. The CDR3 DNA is TGTGCCAGCAGTCAGACTAGCGGGAGGGCCCGTGAGCAGTTCTTC. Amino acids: CASSQTSGRAREQFF.

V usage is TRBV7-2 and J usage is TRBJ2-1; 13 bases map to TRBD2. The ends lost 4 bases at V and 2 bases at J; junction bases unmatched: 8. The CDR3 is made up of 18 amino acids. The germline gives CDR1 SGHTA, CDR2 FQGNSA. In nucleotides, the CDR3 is TGTGCCAGCAGCTCCGGCCCGGGACTAGCGGGAACCTACAATGAGCAGTTCTTC. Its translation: CASSSGPGLAGTYNEQFF.